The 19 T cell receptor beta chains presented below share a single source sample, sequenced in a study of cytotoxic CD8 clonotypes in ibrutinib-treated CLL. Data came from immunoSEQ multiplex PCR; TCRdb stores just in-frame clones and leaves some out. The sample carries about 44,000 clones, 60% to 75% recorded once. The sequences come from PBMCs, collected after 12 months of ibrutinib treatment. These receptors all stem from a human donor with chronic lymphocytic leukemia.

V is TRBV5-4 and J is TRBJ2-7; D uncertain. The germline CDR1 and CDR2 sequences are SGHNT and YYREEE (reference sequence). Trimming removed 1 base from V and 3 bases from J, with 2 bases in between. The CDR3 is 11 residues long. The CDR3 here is CASSLYYEQYF. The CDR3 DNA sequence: TGTGCCAGCAGCTTGTACTACGAGCAGTACTTC.

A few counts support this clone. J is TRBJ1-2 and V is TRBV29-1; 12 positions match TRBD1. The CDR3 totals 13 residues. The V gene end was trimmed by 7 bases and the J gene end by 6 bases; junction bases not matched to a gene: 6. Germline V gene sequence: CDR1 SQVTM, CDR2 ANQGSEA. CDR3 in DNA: TGCAGCGCCTCCGGGACAGGGGGCGATGGCTACACCTTC. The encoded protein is CSASGTGGDGYTF.

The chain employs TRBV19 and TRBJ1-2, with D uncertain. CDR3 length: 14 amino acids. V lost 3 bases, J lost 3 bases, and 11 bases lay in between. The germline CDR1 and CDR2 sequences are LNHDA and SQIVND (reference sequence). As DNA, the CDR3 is TGTGCCAGTAGTATTAAGGCAGATTACTATGGCTACACCTTC. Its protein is CASSIKADYYGYTF.

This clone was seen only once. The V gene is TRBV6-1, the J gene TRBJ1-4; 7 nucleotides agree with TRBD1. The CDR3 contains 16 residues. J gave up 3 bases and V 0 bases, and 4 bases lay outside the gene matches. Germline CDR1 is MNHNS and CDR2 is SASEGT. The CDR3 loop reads CASSEARGQANEKLFF. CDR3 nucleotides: TGTGCCAGCAGTGAAGCGAGGGGGCAGGCTAATGAAAAACTGTTTTTT.

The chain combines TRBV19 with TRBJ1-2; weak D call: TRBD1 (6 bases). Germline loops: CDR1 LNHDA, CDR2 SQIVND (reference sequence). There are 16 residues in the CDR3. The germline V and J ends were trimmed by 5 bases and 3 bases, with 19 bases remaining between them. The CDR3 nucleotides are TGTGCCAGTAGTGAAGTACAGGGCGCTATCGACTATGGCTACACCTTC. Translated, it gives CASSEVQGAIDYGYTF.

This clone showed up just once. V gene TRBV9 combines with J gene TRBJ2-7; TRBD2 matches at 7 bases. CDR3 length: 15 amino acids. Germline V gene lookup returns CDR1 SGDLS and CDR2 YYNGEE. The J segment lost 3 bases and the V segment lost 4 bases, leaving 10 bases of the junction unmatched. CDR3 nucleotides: TGTGCCAGCAGCCAGGGTGAAGCGGGGTTCTACGAGCAGTACTTC. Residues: CASSQGEAGFYEQYF.

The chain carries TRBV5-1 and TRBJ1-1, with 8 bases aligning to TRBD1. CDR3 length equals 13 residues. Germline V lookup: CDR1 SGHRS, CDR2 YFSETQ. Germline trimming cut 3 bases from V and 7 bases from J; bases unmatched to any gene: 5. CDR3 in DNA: TGCGCCAGCAGCTCCCAGGGGGCTGGTGAAGCTTTCTTT. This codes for CASSSQGAGEAFF.

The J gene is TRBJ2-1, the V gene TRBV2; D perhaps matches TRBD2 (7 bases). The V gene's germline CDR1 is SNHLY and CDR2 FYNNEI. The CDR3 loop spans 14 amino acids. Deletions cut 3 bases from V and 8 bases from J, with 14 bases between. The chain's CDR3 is CASSDGREGDEQFF. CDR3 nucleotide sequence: TGTGCCAGCAGTGATGGCAGGGAGGGGGATGAGCAGTTCTTC.

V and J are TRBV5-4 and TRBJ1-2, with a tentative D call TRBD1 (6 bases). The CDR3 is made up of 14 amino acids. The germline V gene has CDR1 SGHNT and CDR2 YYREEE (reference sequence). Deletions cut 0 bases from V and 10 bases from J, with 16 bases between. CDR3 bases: TGTGCCAGCAGCTTGGGGAAGGACAGAGGTGACTACACCTTC. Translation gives CASSLGKDRGDYTF.

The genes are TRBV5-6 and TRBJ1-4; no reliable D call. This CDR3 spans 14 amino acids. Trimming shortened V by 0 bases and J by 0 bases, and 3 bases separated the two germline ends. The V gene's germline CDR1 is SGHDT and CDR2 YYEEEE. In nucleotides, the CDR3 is TGTGCCAGCAGCTTGGTGGCAACTAATGAAAAACTGTTTTTT. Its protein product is CASSLVATNEKLFF.

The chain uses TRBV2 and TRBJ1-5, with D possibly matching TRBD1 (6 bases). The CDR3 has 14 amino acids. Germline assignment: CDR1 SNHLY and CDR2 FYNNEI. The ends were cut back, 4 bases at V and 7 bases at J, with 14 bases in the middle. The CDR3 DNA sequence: TGTGCCAGCAGTGGGAGGGGGGGAGGCCAGCCCCAGCATTTT. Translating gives CASSGRGGGQPQHF.

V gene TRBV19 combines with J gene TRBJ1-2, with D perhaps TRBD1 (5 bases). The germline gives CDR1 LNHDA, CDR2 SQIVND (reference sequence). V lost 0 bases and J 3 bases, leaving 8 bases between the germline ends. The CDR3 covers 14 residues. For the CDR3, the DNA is TGTGCCAGTAGTATAGACAGGGATGACTATGGCTACACCTTC. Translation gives CASSIDRDDYGYTF. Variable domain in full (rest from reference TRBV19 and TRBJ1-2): DGGITQSPKYLFRKEGQNVTLSCEQNLNHDAMYWYRQDPGQGLRLIYYSQIVNDFQKGDIAEGYSVSREKKESFPLTVTSAQKNPTAFYLCASSIDRDDYGYTFGSGTRLTVV.

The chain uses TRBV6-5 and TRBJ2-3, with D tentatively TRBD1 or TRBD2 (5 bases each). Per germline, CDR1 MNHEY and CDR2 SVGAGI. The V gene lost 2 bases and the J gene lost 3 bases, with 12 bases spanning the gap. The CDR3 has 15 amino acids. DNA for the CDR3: TGTGCCAGCAGTTACGGGGGTCCACCAACAGATACGCAGTATTTT. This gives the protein CASSYGGPPTDTQYF.

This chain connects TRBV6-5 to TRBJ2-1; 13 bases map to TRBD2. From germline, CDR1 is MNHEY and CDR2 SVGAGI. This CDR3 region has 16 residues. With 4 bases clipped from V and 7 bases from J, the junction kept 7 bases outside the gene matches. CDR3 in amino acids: CASSSPLAGGLNEQFF. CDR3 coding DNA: TGTGCCAGCAGTTCCCCACTAGCGGGGGGGTTAAATGAGCAGTTCTTC.

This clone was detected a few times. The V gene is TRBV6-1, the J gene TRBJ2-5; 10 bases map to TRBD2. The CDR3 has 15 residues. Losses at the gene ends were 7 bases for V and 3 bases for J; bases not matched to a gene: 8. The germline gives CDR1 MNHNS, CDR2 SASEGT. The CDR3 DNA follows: TGTGCCAGCACCGGGACTAGCGCTTCCAAAGAGACCCAGTACTTC. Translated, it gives CASTGTSASKETQYF.

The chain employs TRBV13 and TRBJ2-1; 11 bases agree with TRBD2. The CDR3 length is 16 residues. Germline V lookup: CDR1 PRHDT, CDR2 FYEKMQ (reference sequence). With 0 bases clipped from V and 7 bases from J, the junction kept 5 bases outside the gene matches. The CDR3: CASSLGLAGGMNEQFF. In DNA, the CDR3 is TGTGCCAGCAGCTTAGGCTTAGCGGGGGGGATGAATGAGCAGTTCTTC.

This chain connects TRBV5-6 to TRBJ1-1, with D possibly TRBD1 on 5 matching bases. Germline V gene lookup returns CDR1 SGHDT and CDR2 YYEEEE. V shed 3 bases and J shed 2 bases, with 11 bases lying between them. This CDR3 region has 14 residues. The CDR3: CASSSAGVNTEAFF. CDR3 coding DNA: TGTGCCAGCAGCTCCGCGGGGGTCAACACTGAAGCTTTCTTT.

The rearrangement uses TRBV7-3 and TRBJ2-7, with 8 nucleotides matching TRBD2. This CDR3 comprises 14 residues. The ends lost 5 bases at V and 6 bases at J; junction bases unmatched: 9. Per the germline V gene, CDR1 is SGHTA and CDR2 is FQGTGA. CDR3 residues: CASSPGRGSREQYF. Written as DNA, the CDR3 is TGTGCCAGCAGCCCCGGGAGGGGGTCTCGCGAGCAGTACTTC.

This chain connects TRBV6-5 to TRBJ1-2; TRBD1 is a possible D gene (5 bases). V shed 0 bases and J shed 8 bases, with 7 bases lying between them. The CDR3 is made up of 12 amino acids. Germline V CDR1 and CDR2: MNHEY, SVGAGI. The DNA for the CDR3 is TGTGCCAGCAGTTACTCGGGGACCGGCTACACCTTC. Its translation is CASSYSGTGYTF.